This T cell receptor beta chain emerged from a study of blood T cell repertoires in COVID-19. Whole-study context: The United States, Italy and Spain provided the acute and convalescent COVID-19 samples.

With 5 bases removed from V and 3 bases from J, the gap between germline ends came to 16 bases. This CDR3 comprises 15 residues. Germline V gives CDR1 MNHEY, CDR2 SVGEGT. Original processing notes: Cell counts per sample came from amplifying reference gene primers. Profiling relied on immunoSEQ multiplex PCR, and the TCRdb table lists in-frame clones only, not all of them. For V, J and clone size, that table is used; D and trimming come from the DNA. The sample gives 150,000 to 200,000 clones, around nine tenths of which show up once; more than 3% is in the top ten. This receptor was obtained from a man between 65 and 85 years old with acute or convalescent COVID-19. This rearrangement joins TRBV6-2 or TRBV6-3 to TRBJ2-5; perhaps TRBD1 as D (5 bases). Sequenced sample: peripheral blood. The CDR3: CASSNTQGSKETQYF. The DNA for the CDR3 is TGTGCCAGCAGTAACACCCAGGGAAGTAAAGAGACCCAGTACTTC.